These 22 T cell receptor beta chains share one sample of origin, sequenced in a study of blood T cell repertoires in COVID-19 (dated by TCRdb to about 2020). The library was prepared using the immunoSEQ multiplex PCR assay. TCRdb limited this immuneACCESS table to in-frame rearrangements with V and J called. A share of clones is missing; checked studies link under half to unresolved V genes, and the rest is unexplained. The sample table lists 95,000 to 150,000 clones, 90% to 95% of them with a count of one. Roughly 2% of the sample goes to the ten largest clones. The sample taken for sequencing was peripheral blood. These receptors were obtained from a man aged 50 to 59 with COVID-19, enrolled during active disease.

This clone was found once. In nucleotides, the CDR3 is TGTGCCTGGAACAAAACGCCGACCGACAAAAGGACCCAGTACTTC. This codes for CAWNKTPTDKRTQYF. This chain uses TRBV30 with TRBJ2-5; D not certain. The CDR3 covers 15 residues. The germline V gene encodes CDR1 GTSNPN and CDR2 SVGIG (reference sequence). Trimming left V 4 bases short and J 7 bases short, with 22 bases between.

The V call is TRBV7-2, the J call TRBJ1-3; possibly TRBD1 for D (5 bases). Germline V CDR1 and CDR2: SGHTA, FQGNSA. The CDR3 runs 18 residues. V lost 0 bases and J 0 bases, leaving 15 bases between the germline ends. CDR3 coding DNA: TGTGCCAGCAGCTTAGCGAGGTGGGGCGGCCGCTCTGGAAACACCATATATTTT. It translates to CASSLARWGGRSGNTIYF.

V usage is TRBV10-2 and J usage is TRBJ2-7, with D perhaps matching TRBD2 (5 bases). V dropped 5 bases and J dropped 9 bases, with 14 bases sitting between them. CDR1 and CDR2 from the germline V gene are WSHSY and SAAADI. This CDR3 spans 12 amino acids. The CDR3 protein is CASSHGVSWQYF. CDR3 in DNA: TGCGCCAGCAGTCACGGGGTTTCGTGGCAGTACTTC.

The chain couples TRBV27 to TRBJ2-2, with D unclear. Germline V lookup: CDR1 MNHEY, CDR2 SMNVEV (reference sequence). The CDR3 has 12 residues. V was clipped by 6 bases and J by 4 bases, with 6 bases between them. The chain's CDR3 is CASRRVTGELFF. DNA for the CDR3: TGTGCCAGCAGACGGGTCACCGGGGAGCTGTTTTTT.

The DNA of the CDR3 is TGCAGCGTTTCAGAGACGAGGAAAACTAATGAAAAACTGTTTTTT. Encoded protein: CSVSETRKTNEKLFF. The V and J genes are TRBV29-1 and TRBJ1-4; no definite D call. Germline CDR1 SQVTM, CDR2 ANQGSEA. Trimming left V 5 bases short and J 1 base short, with 14 bases between. This CDR3 contains 15 residues.

The chain is built from TRBV6-5 and TRBJ1-2; D is perhaps TRBD1 (6 bases). CDR1 is MNHEY and CDR2 is SVGAGI in the germline V gene. V lost 5 bases and J 3 bases, leaving 13 bases between the germline ends. CDR3 length equals 14 residues. This CDR3 reads CASSRGRGDYGYTF. In DNA form, the CDR3 reads TGTGCCAGCAGTCGGGGCAGGGGAGACTATGGCTACACCTTC.

This chain joins TRBV28 and TRBJ1-5, with D uncertain. This CDR3 is built from 14 residues. V was shortened by 6 bases and J by 1 base, with 10 bases between the two germline ends. Germline V gene data show CDR1 as MDHEN and CDR2 as SYDVKM. This CDR3 reads CASRRDKSNQPQHF. CDR3 bases: TGTGCCAGCAGGCGAGACAAAAGCAATCAGCCCCAGCATTTT.

The DNA of the CDR3 is TGTGCCACCAGTGATTTTTCGTCTCAAGAGACCCAGTACTTC. Translated: CATSDFSSQETQYF. This chain joins TRBV24-1 and TRBJ2-5, with D hard to call. The CDR3 covers 14 residues. Germline V gene sequence: CDR1 KGHDR, CDR2 SFDVKD. With 1 base removed from V and 2 bases from J, the gap between germline ends came to 7 bases.

The chain uses TRBV28 and TRBJ2-2; 11 positions agree with TRBD1. The CDR3 spans 15 residues. CDR1 is MDHEN and CDR2 is SYDVKM in the germline V gene. J lost 4 bases, V lost 6 bases, and 4 bases had no gene match. CDR3 loop: CASRSGQGATGELFF. CDR3 bases: TGTGCCAGCAGGAGCGGACAGGGGGCCACCGGGGAGCTGTTTTTT.

J is TRBJ1-5 and V is TRBV2, with D uncertain. The germline V and J ends were trimmed by 4 bases and 3 bases, with 13 bases remaining between them. The germline V gene has CDR1 SNHLY and CDR2 FYNNEI. The CDR3 covers 15 residues. The CDR3 sequence is CASSAPPGNNQPQHF. The CDR3 DNA reads as TGTGCCAGCAGTGCCCCCCCCGGGAACAATCAGCCCCAGCATTTT.

The chain recombines TRBV27 with TRBJ2-3, with 7 bases that match TRBD1. The V gene's germline CDR1 is MNHEY and CDR2 SMNVEV (reference sequence). J lost 6 bases, V lost 5 bases, and 14 bases had no gene match. The CDR3 is made up of 16 amino acids. The DNA for the CDR3 is TGTGCCAGCAGTCCCCGACAGGGTAGGATGGAGGATACGCAGTATTTT. This gives the protein CASSPRQGRMEDTQYF.

The J gene is TRBJ2-3, the V gene TRBV30; the match to TRBD1 covers 7 bases. The CDR3 totals 14 residues. The V segment lost 7 bases and the J segment 2 bases; nucleotides outside the gene matches: 9. Germline values: CDR1 GTSNPN, CDR2 SVGIG (reference sequence). CDR3 region: CASRGPLSTDTQYF. DNA of the CDR3: TGTGCCTCTAGGGGGCCATTATCCACAGATACGCAGTATTTT.

V usage is TRBV7-2 and J usage is TRBJ2-1, with 8 bases lining up with TRBD2. The CDR3 is 15 residues long. The V gene's germline CDR1 is SGHTA and CDR2 FQGNSA. V shed 3 bases, J shed 4 bases, and the junction held 5 bases outside the gene matches. This CDR3 is CASSLTGGPYNEQFF. The CDR3 DNA follows: TGTGCCAGCAGCTTGACGGGGGGGCCTTACAATGAGCAGTTCTTC.

The DNA of the CDR3 is TGTGCCAGCAACGGGGCAGCGGGCGGAAAAAACATTCAGTACTTC. Amino acids: CASNGAAGGKNIQYF. The chain is built from TRBV2 and TRBJ2-4; a possible D gene is TRBD2 (6 bases). Germline CDR1 reads SNHLY; CDR2 reads FYNNEI. V gave up 7 bases and J gave up 4 bases, with 17 bases separating them. The CDR3 extends over 15 amino acids.

Written as DNA, the CDR3 is TGTGCCACCAGCAGGGACAGTGTGAATGAGCAGTTCTTC. Translated: CATSRDSVNEQFF. The gene calls are TRBV15 and TRBJ2-1; tentatively, D is TRBD1 (6 bases). V was pared by 3 bases and J by 7 bases, with 10 bases between. CDR1 and CDR2 (germline): LNHNV, YYDKDF (reference sequence). This CDR3 is built from 13 residues.

The rearrangement joins TRBV14 to TRBJ2-1, with 11 nucleotides matching TRBD1. The CDR3 length is 16 residues. CDR1 and CDR2 (germline): SGHDN, FVKESK. With 1 base clipped from V and 2 bases from J, the junction kept 1 base outside the gene matches. The CDR3 DNA sequence: TGTGCCAGCAGCCAAGGGACAGGGGGCCCCTACAATGAGCAGTTCTTC. Translation: CASSQGTGGPYNEQFF.

The chain links TRBV30 to TRBJ2-5, with D tentatively TRBD1 (5 bases). The V and J ends lost 5 bases and 1 base respectively, with 8 bases between them. Germline V gives CDR1 GTSNPN, CDR2 SVGIG (reference sequence). The CDR3 has 12 amino acids. Here the CDR3 DNA reads TGTGCCTGGCAGGGTGCCCAAGAGACCCAGTACTTC. It codes for CAWQGAQETQYF.

This clone was detected only once. CDR3 bases: TGTGCCAGCAGCTTAGCGGGAGGGTACAATGAGCAGTTCTTC. Its translation is CASSLAGGYNEQFF. V and J are TRBV7-2 and TRBJ2-1, with 7 bases that match TRBD2. The trim removed 0 bases at V and 4 bases at J, leaving 0 bases unmatched. This CDR3 contains 14 residues. Germline-derived CDR1 and CDR2 are SGHTA and FQGNSA.

DNA for the CDR3: TGTGCCTGTTCCGTCGGGGTTAGCACAGATACGCAGTATTTT. Translation gives CACSVGVSTDTQYF. This chain uses TRBV30 with TRBJ2-3; a weak D match, TRBD2 (5 bases). CDR1 is GTSNPN, CDR2 SVGIG, per germline (reference sequence). The CDR3 covers 14 residues. The V gene lost 6 bases and the J gene lost 0 bases, with 13 bases spanning the gap.

This rearrangement joins TRBV11-2 to TRBJ1-3; D gene uncertain. The CDR3 is 14 amino acids. Germline V lookup: CDR1 SGHAT, CDR2 FQNNGV. Trimming removed 3 bases from V and 1 base from J, with 7 bases in between. CDR3 nucleotide sequence: TGTGCCAGCAGCTTTCCGGGGTCTGGAAACACCATATATTTT. It specifies CASSFPGSGNTIYF.

V gene TRBV27 combines with J gene TRBJ1-2, with 12 bases that match TRBD1. The CDR3 covers 18 residues. The J segment lost 8 bases and the V segment lost 5 bases, leaving 18 bases of the junction unmatched. CDR1 is MNHEY and CDR2 is SMNVEV in the germline V gene (reference sequence). The CDR3 protein is CASSPFPGQGAYRGGYTF. The DNA of the CDR3 is TGTGCCAGCAGTCCTTTCCCGGGACAGGGGGCTTACAGGGGCGGCTACACCTTC.

The V and J genes are TRBV29-1 and TRBJ1-4, with D unclear. The CDR3 is made up of 11 amino acids. The V end was cut by 6 bases, the J end by 4 bases, with 6 bases between. The V gene's germline CDR1 is SQVTM and CDR2 ANQGSEA. The CDR3 is CSVRRNEKLFF. CDR3 nucleotides: TGCAGCGTCCGTCGTAATGAAAAACTGTTTTTT.